Listed below are T cell receptor beta chains from one sample, sequenced in a study of identifying expanded T cells in peripheral blood. Profiled with immunoSEQ multiplex PCR; TCRdb holds only in-frame clones, not every one. The sample has tens of thousands of clones; roughly 84% are singletons. What was sequenced was blood. These receptors came from a person aged 18 to 70 in good health. Each CDR3 is given with its conserved first and last residue. The D gene is left open where the match is weak.

j_call v_call d_call cdr3_aa
TRBJ2-7 TRBV4-2 NA CASSPPWNPGPYEQYF
TRBJ2-7 TRBV30 NA CAWARDRDYEQYF
TRBJ2-6 TRBV9 TRBD1 CASSSQGDGANVLTF
TRBJ2-3 TRBV7-8 TRBD2 CASSLVAGGPSSRNTQYF
TRBJ1-1 TRBV27 TRBD1 CASSPRGQGVTEAFF
TRBJ2-2 TRBV5-1 TRBD2 CASSLSSSLLAGANTGELFF
TRBJ2-5 TRBV29-1 NA CSVEWGAGHQSVPQYF
TRBJ2-7 TRBV18 NA CASSPPGLFSYEQYF
TRBJ2-5 TRBV9 TRBD2 CASSARTSRAETQYF
TRBJ2-1 TRBV9 NA CASSVETGSYNEQFF
TRBJ2-3 TRBV19 TRBD1 CASSAGGGYTQYF
TRBJ1-4 TRBV2 NA CASLRQEKLFF
TRBJ1-2 TRBV19 TRBD1 CASSTGQGNYGYTF
TRBJ2-6 TRBV9 NA CASSARTLASGANVLTF
TRBJ2-7 TRBV7-3 TRBD1 CASSLGVAGQGYEQYF
TRBJ2-7 TRBV7-2 NA CASSLVAGNFDEQYF
TRBJ2-3 TRBV5-4 NA CASQKAVTDTQYF
TRBJ2-1 TRBV9 TRBD2 CASSAGLKEEQFF
TRBJ1-2 TRBV5-4 NA CASSPTFSGSYGYTF
TRBJ2-1 TRBV19 TRBD2 CASSSSGRLNEQFF
TRBJ2-7 TRBV6-5 NA CASSNLATISF
TRBJ2-7 TRBV5-4 TRBD2 CASKGGRASYEQYF
TRBJ2-2 TRBV4-2 TRBD2 CASSQGLAGVPTGELFF
TRBJ1-1 TRBV2 NA CASSIGNTEAFF
TRBJ2-7 TRBV2 NA CASSWTGEGYEQYF
TRBJ2-1 TRBV4-3 TRBD2 CASSQGTSVNEQFF
TRBJ1-1 TRBV11-3 NA CARDPRAPNTEAFF
TRBJ1-2 TRBV27 TRBD1 CASSLSEETGHTVGGYTF
TRBJ2-5 TRBV10-3 TRBD2 CAVVTSGEETQYF
TRBJ2-1 TRBV28 NA CASTRQGLDYNEQFF
TRBJ1-4 TRBV18 NA CASSSDRRSEKLFF
TRBJ2-7 TRBV4-1 TRBD1 CASSDRGRIWEQYF
TRBJ1-4 TRBV6-5 TRBD1 CASRRPGTANEKLFF
TRBJ1-1 TRBV29-1 NA CSVEDRRTPIPNTEAFF
TRBJ2-7 TRBV7-2 NA CASSLEPSGVNEQYF